This entry lists 13 T cell receptor beta chains sequenced from one sample in a study of response to subunit inactivated influenza vaccine. A single record per CDR3 protein comes from TCRdb applying MiXCR to the RT-PCR reads. The sample holds about 780,000 distinct CDR3 sequences; approximately 17% are singletons and the top ten take under 13%. Specimen: PBMCs from blood, collected about 5 days after vaccination. All receptors derive from a man aged 45-60 years who received an inactivated influenza vaccine.

This clonotype was seen only a few times. The chain uses TRBV7-9 and TRBJ2-3; 9 nucleotides line up with TRBD2. The junction had 9 bases not matched to a gene; V was cut back by 5 bases and J by 0 bases. Per the germline V gene, CDR1 is SEHNR and CDR2 is FQNEAQ (reference sequence). The CDR3 is made up of 17 amino acids. This chain's CDR3 is CASSIGTSTSSTDTQYF. Written as DNA, the CDR3 is TGTGCCAGCAGCATCGGGACTAGCACATCTAGCACAGATACGCAGTATTTT. Together with reference TRBV7-9 and TRBJ2-3, the CDR3 gives the full variable domain: DTGVSQNPRHKITKRGQNVTFRCDPISEHNRLYWYRQTLGQGPEFLTYFQNEAQLEKSRLLSDRFSAERPKGSFSTLEIQRTEQGDSAMYLCASSIGTSTSSTDTQYFGPGTRLTVL.

The chain uses TRBV24-1 and TRBJ2-2; possibly TRBD1 or TRBD2 for D (6 bases each). The CDR3 extends over 15 amino acids. Germline V lookup: CDR1 KGHDR, CDR2 SFDVKD. V lost 3 bases, J lost 7 bases, and 14 bases lay in between. This CDR3 reads CATSDPTGAHGELFF. Written as DNA, the CDR3 is TGTGCCACCAGTGATCCCACGGGGGCGCACGGGGAGCTGTTTTTT.

The V and J genes are TRBV7-9 and TRBJ2-7, with D unresolved. The CDR3 length is 11 residues. V lost 5 bases and J 9 bases, leaving 11 bases between the germline ends. CDR1 is SEHNR and CDR2 is FQNEAQ in the germline V gene (reference sequence). The CDR3 DNA is TGTGCCAGCAGCCCACGAGAGTTGCAGTACTTC. Amino acid sequence: CASSPRELQYF.

There are a few counts of this clonotype. The rearrangement uses TRBV20-1 and TRBJ2-3; D might be TRBD2 (5 bases). This CDR3 has 14 amino acids. V dropped 0 bases and J dropped 1 base, with 8 bases sitting between them. Germline loops: CDR1 DFQATT, CDR2 SNEGSKA (reference sequence). The chain's CDR3 is CSARDWRGTDTQYF. Written as DNA, the CDR3 is TGCAGTGCTAGAGATTGGCGGGGCACAGATACGCAGTATTTT.

This clonotype appeared a few times. The chain combines TRBV4-3 with TRBJ2-1; D remains ambiguous. The length of the CDR3 is 15 residues. CDR1 LGHNA and CDR2 YSLEER come from the germline V gene. The germline V and J ends were trimmed by 0 bases and 8 bases, with 14 bases remaining between them. The chain's CDR3 is CASSQDGVARDEQFF. The CDR3 DNA is TGCGCCAGCAGCCAAGATGGAGTAGCTAGGGATGAGCAGTTCTTC.

This clonotype came up a few times. The V and J genes are TRBV19 and TRBJ1-1, with D unclear. V was shortened by 3 bases and J by 6 bases, with 8 bases between the two germline ends. This CDR3 comprises 12 residues. The germline CDR1 and CDR2 sequences are LNHDA and SQIVND (reference sequence). The CDR3 bases are TGTGCCAGTAGTATCCCCGGACCTGAAGCTTTCTTT. Translated, it gives CASSIPGPEAFF.

This clonotype was found a few times. This chain links TRBV29-1 with TRBJ2-7; the match to TRBD1 covers 9 bases. Trimming took 6 bases from V and 2 from J; bases not matched to a gene: 5. CDR1 is SQVTM and CDR2 is ANQGSEA in the germline V gene. The CDR3 totals 13 residues. The DNA of the CDR3 is TGCAGCGTAGGGACAGGGACAACCTACGAGCAGTACTTC. Its protein is CSVGTGTTYEQYF.

The rearrangement links TRBV12-3 or TRBV12-4 to TRBJ2-1, with D possibly TRBD1 on 6 matching bases. CDR3 length: 13 residues. The V end was cut by 6 bases, the J end by 7 bases, with 13 bases between. The CDR3 spells CASRSQGRNEQFF. For the CDR3, the DNA is TGTGCCAGCAGGTCACAGGGTCGGAATGAGCAGTTCTTC.

This chain uses TRBV6-1 with TRBJ2-6, with TRBD2 identical over 16 bases. J gave up 0 bases and V 6 bases, and 5 bases lay outside the gene matches. The V gene's germline CDR1 is MNHNS and CDR2 SASEGT. The CDR3 sequence is 19 residues long. The CDR3 sequence is CASSRGLAGGISGANVLTF. The CDR3 DNA is TGTGCCAGCAGCCGGGGACTAGCGGGGGGGATCTCTGGGGCCAACGTCCTGACTTTC.

V gene TRBV20-1 combines with J gene TRBJ1-6, with no clear D. The CDR3 extends over 12 amino acids. V was trimmed by 3 bases and J by 7 bases, leaving 7 bases between them. Germline lookup yields CDR1 DFQATT and CDR2 SNEGSKA (reference sequence). The CDR3 spells CSASSVNSPLHF. CDR3 bases: TGCAGTGCTAGCTCGGTGAATTCACCCCTCCACTTT.

This clonotype was counted only a few times. The chain has TRBV10-3 and TRBJ2-5; 8 bases map to TRBD1. Trimming at V came to 5 bases and at J to 4 bases, leaving 3 bases not matched to a gene. Germline CDR1 and CDR2: ENHRY and SYGVKD. The CDR3 runs to 13 residues. The CDR3 coding sequence is TGTGCCATCAGTTATACAGGGGGAGAGACCCAGTACTTC. Protein product: CAISYTGGETQYF.

V and J are TRBV5-1 and TRBJ1-2; D possibly corresponds to TRBD1 (6 bases). The CDR3 spans 15 residues. Looked up from germline, CDR1 is SGHRS and CDR2 is YFSETQ. V was pared by 4 bases and J by 2 bases, with 15 bases between. CDR3 residues: CASSPEAGQNYGYTF. CDR3 DNA sequence: TGCGCCAGCAGCCCAGAGGCCGGACAGAACTATGGCTACACCTTC.

This clonotype occurred a few times. This chain uses TRBV6-5 with TRBJ2-5, with D maybe TRBD1 (5 bases). From germline, CDR1 is MNHEY and CDR2 SVGAGI. CDR3 size: 15 residues. Trimming removed 2 bases at V and 7 bases at J, with 17 bases between. The CDR3 nucleotides are TGTGCCAGCAGTTACGCATCTAGGGGTCATGGGACCCAGTACTTC. Its protein product is CASSYASRGHGTQYF.